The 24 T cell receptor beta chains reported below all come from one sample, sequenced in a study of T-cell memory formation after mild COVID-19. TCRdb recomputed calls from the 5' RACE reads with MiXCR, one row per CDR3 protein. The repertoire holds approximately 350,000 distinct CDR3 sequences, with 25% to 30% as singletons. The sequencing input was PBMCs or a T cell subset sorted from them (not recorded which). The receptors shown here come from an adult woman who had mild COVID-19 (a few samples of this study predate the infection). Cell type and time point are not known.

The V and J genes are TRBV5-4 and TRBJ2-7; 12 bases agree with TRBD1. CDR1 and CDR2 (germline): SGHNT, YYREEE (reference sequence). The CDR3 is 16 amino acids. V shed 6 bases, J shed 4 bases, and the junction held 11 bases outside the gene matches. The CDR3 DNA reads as TGTGCCAGCAATCCCAATCCGGGACAGGGGGCGTACGAGCAGTACTTC. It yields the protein CASNPNPGQGAYEQYF.

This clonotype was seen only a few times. The CDR3 loop reads CASSPDTIYEQYF. The DNA for the CDR3 is TGTGCCAGCTCACCAGACACCATCTACGAGCAGTACTTC. This chain uses TRBV18 with TRBJ2-7, with D unresolved. This CDR3 has 13 amino acids. CDR1 is KGHSH and CDR2 is LQKENI in the germline V gene. The ends were cut back, 2 bases at V and 3 bases at J, with 8 bases in the middle. Together with reference TRBV18 and TRBJ2-7, the CDR3 gives the full variable domain: NAGVMQNPRHLVRRRGQEARLRCSPMKGHSHVYWYRQLPEEGLKFMVYLQKENIIDESGMPKERFSAEFPKEGPSILRIQQVVRGDSAAYFCASSPDTIYEQYFGPGTRLTVT.

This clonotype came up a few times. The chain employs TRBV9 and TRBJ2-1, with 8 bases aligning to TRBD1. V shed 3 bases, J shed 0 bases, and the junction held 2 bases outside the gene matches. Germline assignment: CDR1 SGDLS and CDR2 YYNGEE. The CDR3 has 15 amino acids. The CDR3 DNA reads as TGTGCCAGCAGCGGCGGACAGGGCTCCTACAATGAGCAGTTCTTC. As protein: CASSGGQGSYNEQFF. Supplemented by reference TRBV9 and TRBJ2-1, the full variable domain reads DSGVTQTPKHLITATGQRVTLRCSPRSGDLSVYWYQQSLDQGLQFLIQYYNGEERAKGNILERFSAQQFPDLHSELNLSSLELGDSALYFCASSGGQGSYNEQFFGPGTRLTVL.

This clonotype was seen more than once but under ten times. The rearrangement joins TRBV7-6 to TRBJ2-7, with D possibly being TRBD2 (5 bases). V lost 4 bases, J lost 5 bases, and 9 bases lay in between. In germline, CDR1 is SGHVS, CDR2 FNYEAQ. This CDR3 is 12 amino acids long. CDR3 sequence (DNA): TGTGCCAGCAGCTCTGCGAGGGACGAGCAGTACTTC. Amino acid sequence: CASSSARDEQYF.

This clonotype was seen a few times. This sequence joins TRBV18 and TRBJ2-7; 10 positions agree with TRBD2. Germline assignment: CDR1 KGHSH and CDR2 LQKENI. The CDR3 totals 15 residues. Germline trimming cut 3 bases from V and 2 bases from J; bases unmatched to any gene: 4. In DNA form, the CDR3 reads TGTGCCAGCTCACCCGGGACTAGCGAGGCCTACGAGCAGTACTTC. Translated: CASSPGTSEAYEQYF.

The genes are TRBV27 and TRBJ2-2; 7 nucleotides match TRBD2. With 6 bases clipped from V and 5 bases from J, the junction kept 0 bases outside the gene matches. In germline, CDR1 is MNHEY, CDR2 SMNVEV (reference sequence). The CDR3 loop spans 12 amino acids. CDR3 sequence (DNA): TGTGCCAGCAGGGGGGGGACCGGGGAGCTGTTTTTT. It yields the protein CASRGGTGELFF.

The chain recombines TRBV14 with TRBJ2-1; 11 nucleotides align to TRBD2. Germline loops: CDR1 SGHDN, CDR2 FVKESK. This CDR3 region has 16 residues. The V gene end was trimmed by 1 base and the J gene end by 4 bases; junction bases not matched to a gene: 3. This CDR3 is CASSQVRLAGYNEQFF. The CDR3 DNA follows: TGTGCCAGCAGCCAAGTACGACTAGCGGGATACAATGAGCAGTTCTTC.

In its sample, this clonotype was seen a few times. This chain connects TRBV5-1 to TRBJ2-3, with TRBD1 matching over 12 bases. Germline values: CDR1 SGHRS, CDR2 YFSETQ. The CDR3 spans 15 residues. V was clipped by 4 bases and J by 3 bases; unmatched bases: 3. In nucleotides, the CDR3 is TGCGCCAGCAGCGTGGGACAGGGGGCGACAGATACGCAGTATTTT. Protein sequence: CASSVGQGATDTQYF.

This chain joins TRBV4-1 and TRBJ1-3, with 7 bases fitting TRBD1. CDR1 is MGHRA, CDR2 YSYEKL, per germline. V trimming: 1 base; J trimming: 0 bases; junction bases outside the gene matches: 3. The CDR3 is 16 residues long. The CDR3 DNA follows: TGCGCCAGCAGCCAAGGGACAGGTGACTCTGGAAACACCATATATTTT. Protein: CASSQGTGDSGNTIYF.

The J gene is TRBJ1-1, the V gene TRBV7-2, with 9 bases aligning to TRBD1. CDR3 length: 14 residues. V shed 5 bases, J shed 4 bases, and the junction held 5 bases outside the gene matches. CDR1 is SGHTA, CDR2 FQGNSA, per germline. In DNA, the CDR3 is TGTGCCAGCAGCGCAGACAGGGGGAGCACTGAAGCTTTCTTT. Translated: CASSADRGSTEAFF.

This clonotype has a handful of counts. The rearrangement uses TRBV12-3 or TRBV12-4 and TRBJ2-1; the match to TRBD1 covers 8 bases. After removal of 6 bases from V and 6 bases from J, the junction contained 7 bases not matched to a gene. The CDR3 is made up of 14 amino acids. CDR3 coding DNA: TGTGCCAGCAGCCCTCAGGACAGGGTCAATGAGCAGTTCTTC. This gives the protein CASSPQDRVNEQFF.

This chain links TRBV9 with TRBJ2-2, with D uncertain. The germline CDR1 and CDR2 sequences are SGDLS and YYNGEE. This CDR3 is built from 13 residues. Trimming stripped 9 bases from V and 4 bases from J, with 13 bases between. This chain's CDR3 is CATKPPGTGELFF. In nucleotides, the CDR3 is TGTGCCACCAAACCCCCTGGCACCGGGGAGCTGTTTTTT. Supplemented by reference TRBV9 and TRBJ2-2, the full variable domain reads DSGVTQTPKHLITATGQRVTLRCSPRSGDLSVYWYQQSLDQGLQFLIQYYNGEERAKGNILERFSAQQFPDLHSELNLSSLELGDSALYFCATKPPGTGELFFGEGSRLTVL.

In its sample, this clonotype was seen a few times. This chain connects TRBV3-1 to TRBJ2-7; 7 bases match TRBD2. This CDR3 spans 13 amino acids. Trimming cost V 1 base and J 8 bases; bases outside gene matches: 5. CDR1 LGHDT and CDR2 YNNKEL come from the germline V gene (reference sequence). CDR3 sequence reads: CASSQVERGKQYF. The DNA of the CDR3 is TGTGCCAGCAGCCAAGTAGAGCGGGGCAAGCAGTACTTC.

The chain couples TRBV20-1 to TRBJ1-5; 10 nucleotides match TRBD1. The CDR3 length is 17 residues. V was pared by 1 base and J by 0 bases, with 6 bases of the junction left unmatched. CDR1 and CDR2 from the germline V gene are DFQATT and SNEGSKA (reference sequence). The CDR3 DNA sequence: TGCAGTGCTAGAGGTCCCGGGACAGGGGATAGCAATCAGCCCCAGCATTTT. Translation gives CSARGPGTGDSNQPQHF.

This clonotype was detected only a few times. CDR3 sequence: CASSILDRGEKLFF. CDR3 nucleotides: TGTGCCAGCAGCATACTCGACAGGGGAGAAAAACTGTTTTTT. This chain uses TRBV12-3 or TRBV12-4 with TRBJ1-4; 8 bases match TRBD1. Trimming cost V 6 bases and J 8 bases; bases outside gene matches: 8. The CDR3 covers 14 residues.

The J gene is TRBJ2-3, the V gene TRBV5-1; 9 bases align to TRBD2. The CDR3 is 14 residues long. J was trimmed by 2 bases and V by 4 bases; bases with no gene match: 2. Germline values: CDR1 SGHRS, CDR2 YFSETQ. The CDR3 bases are TGCGCCAGCAGCGGCGGGAGGGTCACAGATACGCAGTATTTT. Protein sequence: CASSGGRVTDTQYF.

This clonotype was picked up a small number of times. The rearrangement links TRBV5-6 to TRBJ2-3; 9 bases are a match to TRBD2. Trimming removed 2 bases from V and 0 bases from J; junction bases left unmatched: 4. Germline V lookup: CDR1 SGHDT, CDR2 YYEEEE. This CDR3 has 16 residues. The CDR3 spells CASSLASGISTDTQYF. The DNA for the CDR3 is TGTGCCAGCAGCTTAGCTAGCGGGATTAGCACAGATACGCAGTATTTT.

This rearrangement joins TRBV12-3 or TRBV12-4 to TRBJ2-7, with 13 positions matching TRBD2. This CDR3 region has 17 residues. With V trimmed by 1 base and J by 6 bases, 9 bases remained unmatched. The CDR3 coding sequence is TGTGCCAGCAGTTTAGGGACTAGCGGGAGTTGGTGGGGCGAGCAGTACTTC. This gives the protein CASSLGTSGSWWGEQYF.

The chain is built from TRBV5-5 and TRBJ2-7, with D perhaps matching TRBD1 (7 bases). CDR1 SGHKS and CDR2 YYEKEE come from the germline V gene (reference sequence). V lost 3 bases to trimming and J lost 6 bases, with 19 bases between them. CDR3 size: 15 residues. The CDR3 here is CASSWTVGGGREQYF. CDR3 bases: TGTGCCAGCAGCTGGACGGTCGGAGGGGGCCGCGAGCAGTACTTC.

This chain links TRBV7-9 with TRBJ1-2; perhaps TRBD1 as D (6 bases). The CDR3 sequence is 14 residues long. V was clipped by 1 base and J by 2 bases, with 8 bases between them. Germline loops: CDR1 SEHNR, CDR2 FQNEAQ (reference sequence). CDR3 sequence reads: CASSLGDINYGYTF. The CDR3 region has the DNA TGTGCCAGCAGCTTAGGGGACATAAACTATGGCTACACCTTC.

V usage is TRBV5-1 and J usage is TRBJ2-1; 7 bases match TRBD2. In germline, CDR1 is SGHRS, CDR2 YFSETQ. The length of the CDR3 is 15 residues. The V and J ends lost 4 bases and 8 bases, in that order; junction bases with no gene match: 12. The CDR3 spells CASSALALSSDEQFF. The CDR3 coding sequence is TGCGCCAGCAGCGCACTAGCGTTATCCTCGGATGAGCAGTTCTTC.

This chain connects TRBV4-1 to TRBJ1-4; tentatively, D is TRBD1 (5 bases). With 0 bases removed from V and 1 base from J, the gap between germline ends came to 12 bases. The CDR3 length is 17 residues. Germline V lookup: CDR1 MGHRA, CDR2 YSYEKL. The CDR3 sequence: CASSQDWGGRTNEKLFF. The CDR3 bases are TGCGCCAGCAGCCAAGATTGGGGGGGGAGAACTAATGAAAAACTGTTTTTT.

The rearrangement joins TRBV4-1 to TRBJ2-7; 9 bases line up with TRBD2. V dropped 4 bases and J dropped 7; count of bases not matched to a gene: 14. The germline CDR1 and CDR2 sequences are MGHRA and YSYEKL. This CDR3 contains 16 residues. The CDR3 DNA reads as TGCGCCAGCAGCCCTCCTAGAGCGGGGGGCCCCCGGGAGCAGTACTTC. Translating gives CASSPPRAGGPREQYF.

The CDR3 region has the DNA TGTGCCAGCAGTTACCGTCGGAGGGCCGGCGGTTTGAGGAACACTGAAGCTTTCTTT. It specifies CASSYRRRAGGLRNTEAFF. The J gene is TRBJ1-1, the V gene TRBV6-6; D gene ambiguous. CDR1 MNHNY and CDR2 SVGAGI come from the germline V gene (reference sequence). V was trimmed by 2 bases and J by 1 base, leaving 23 bases between them. This CDR3 has 19 amino acids.